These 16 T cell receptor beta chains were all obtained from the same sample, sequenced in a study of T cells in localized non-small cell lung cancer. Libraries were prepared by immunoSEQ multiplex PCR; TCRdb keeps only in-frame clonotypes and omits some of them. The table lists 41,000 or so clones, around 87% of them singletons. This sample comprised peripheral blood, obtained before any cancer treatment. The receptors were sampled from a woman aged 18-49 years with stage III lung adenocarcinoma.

The CDR3 region is CASSSLTGGEETQYF. The CDR3 DNA reads TGCGCCAGCAGCTCGTTAACAGGGGGCGAAGAGACCCAGTACTTC. The chain combines TRBV5-1 with TRBJ2-5, with 9 bases fitting TRBD1. V lost 3 bases to trimming and J lost 3 bases; unmatched junction nucleotides: 6. The CDR3 length is 15 residues. From germline, CDR1 is SGHRS and CDR2 YFSETQ. Full variable domain (remainder filled in from reference TRBV5-1 and TRBJ2-5): KAGVTQTPRYLIKTRGQQVTLSCSPISGHRSVSWYQQTPGQGLQFLFEYFSETQRNKGNFPGRFSGRQFSNSRSEMNVSTLELGDSALYLCASSSLTGGEETQYFGPGTRLLVL.

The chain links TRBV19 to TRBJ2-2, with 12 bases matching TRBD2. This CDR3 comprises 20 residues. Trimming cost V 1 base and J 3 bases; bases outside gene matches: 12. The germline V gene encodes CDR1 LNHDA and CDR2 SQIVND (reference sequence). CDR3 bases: TGTGCCAGTAGTATAGTCGGTCGGCTAGCGGGGGGGCTGGACACCGGGGAGCTGTTTTTT. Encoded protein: CASSIVGRLAGGLDTGELFF.

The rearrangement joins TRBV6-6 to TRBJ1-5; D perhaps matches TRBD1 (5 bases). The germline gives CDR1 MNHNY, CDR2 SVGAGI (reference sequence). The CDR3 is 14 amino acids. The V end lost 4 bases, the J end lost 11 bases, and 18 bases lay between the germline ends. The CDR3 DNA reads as TGTGCCAGCAGTTCTACTCCAGGGTCTGCGGCCCAGCATTTT. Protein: CASSSTPGSAAQHF.

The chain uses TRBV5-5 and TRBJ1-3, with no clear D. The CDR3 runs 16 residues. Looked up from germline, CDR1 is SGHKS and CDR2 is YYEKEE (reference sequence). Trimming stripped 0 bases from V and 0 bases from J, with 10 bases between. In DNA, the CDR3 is TGTGCCAGCAGCTTGGCGGCGGGGAACTCTGGAAACACCATATATTTT. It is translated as CASSLAAGNSGNTIYF.

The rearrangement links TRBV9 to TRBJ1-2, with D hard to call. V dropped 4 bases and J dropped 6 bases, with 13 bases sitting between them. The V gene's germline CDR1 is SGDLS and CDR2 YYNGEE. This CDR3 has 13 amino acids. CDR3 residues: CASSRSGGDGYTF. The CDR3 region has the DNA TGTGCCAGCAGCCGATCGGGTGGGGATGGCTACACCTTC.

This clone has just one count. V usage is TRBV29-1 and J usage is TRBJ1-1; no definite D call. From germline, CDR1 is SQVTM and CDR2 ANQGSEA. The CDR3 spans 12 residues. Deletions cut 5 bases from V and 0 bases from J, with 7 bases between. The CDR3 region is CSVSVVNTEAFF. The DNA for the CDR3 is TGCAGCGTTTCTGTAGTGAACACTGAAGCTTTCTTT.

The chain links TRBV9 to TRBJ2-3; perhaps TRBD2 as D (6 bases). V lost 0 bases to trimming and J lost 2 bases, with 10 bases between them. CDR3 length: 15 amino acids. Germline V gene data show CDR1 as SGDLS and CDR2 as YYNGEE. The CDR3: CASSVGRGTTDTQYF. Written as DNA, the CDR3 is TGTGCCAGCAGCGTAGGGCGGGGCACCACAGATACGCAGTATTTT.

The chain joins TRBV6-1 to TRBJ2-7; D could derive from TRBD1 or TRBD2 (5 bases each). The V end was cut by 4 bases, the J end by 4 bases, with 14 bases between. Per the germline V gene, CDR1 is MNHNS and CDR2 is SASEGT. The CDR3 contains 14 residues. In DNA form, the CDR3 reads TGTGCCAGCAGTGGAATTGGGACGGAGTACGAGCAGTACTTC. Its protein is CASSGIGTEYEQYF.

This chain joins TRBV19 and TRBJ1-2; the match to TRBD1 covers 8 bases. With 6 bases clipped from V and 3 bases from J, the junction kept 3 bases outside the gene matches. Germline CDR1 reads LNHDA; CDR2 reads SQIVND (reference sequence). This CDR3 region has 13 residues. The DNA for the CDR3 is TGTGCCAGTAGAAAGACAGGGGACTATGGCTACACCTTC. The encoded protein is CASRKTGDYGYTF.

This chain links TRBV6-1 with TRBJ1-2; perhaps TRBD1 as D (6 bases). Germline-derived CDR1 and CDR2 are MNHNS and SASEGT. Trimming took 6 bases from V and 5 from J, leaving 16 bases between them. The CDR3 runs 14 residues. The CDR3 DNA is TGTGCCAGCAGCTCGGAGGGGGGCTGGTATGGCTACACCTTC. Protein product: CASSSEGGWYGYTF.

The CDR3 region has the DNA TGTGCCAGCAGCTTAGGGATAGACAGGGCCGGCTGTGGCCAGTACTTC. It encodes CASSLGIDRAGCGQYF. The chain joins TRBV11-3 to TRBJ2-5; TRBD1 matches at 7 bases. The CDR3 runs to 16 residues. Germline CDR1 reads SGHNT; CDR2 reads YENEEA. J lost 10 bases, V lost 1 base, and 15 bases had no gene match. The full variable domain, its missing parts supplied by reference TRBV11-3 and TRBJ2-5, is EAGVVQSPRYKIIEKKQPVAFWCNPISGHNTLYWYLQNLGQGPELLIRYENEEAVDDSQLPKDRFSAERLKGVDSTLKIQPAELGDSAVYLCASSLGIDRAGCGQYFGPGTRLLVL.

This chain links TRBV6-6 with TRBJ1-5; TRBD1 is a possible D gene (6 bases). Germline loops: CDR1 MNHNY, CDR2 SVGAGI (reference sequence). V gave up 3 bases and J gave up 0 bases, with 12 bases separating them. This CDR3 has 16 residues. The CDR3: CASSYWTVDSNQPQHF. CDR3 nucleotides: TGTGCCAGCAGTTATTGGACAGTCGATAGCAATCAGCCCCAGCATTTT.

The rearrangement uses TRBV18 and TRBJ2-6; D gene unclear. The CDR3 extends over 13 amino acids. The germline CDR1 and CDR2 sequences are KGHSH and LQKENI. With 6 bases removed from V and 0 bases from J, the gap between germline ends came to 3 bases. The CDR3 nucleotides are TGTGCCAGCTCCCGCTCTGGGGCCAACGTCCTGACTTTC. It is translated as CASSRSGANVLTF. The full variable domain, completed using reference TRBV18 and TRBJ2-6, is NAGVMQNPRHLVRRRGQEARLRCSPMKGHSHVYWYRQLPEEGLKFMVYLQKENIIDESGMPKERFSAEFPKEGPSILRIQQVVRGDSAAYFCASSRSGANVLTFGAGSRLTVL.

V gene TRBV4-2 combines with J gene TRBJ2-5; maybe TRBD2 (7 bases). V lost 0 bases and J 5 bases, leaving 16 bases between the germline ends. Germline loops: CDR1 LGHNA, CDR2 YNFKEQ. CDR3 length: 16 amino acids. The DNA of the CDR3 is TGTGCCAGCAGCCAAGAAAAGGGGGGGGCCGGTGAGACCCAGTACTTC. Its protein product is CASSQEKGGAGETQYF.

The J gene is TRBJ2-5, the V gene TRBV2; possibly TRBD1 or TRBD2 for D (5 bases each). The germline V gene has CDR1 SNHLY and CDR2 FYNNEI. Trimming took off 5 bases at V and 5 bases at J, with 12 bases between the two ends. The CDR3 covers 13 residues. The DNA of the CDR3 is TGTGCCAGCAGTACCCGGGGCTGGGAGACCCAGTACTTC. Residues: CASSTRGWETQYF. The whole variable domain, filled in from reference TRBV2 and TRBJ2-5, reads EPEVTQTPSHQVTQMGQEVILRCVPISNHLYFYWYRQILGQKVEFLVSFYNNEISEKSEIFDDQFSVERPDGSNFTLKIRSTKLEDSAMYFCASSTRGWETQYFGPGTRLLVL.

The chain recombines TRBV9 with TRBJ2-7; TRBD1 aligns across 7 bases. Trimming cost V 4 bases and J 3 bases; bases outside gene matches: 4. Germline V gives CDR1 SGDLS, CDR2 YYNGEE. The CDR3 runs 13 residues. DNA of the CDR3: TGTGCCAGCAGCACACGACAGGGCTACGAGCAGTACTTC. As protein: CASSTRQGYEQYF.